In this sample, the clone carrying this T cell receptor (beta chain) turned up a few times. The antigen remains unidentified. This sample is part of a study of CD8 T cells in ankylosing spondylitis. Germline V gives CDR1 SGHRS, CDR2 YFSETQ. Trimming removed 2 bases at V and 0 bases at J, with 3 bases between. The CDR3 totals 14 residues. Each CDR3 protein gets one entry after TCRdb re-called the 5' RACE reads with MiXCR. The sample records about 330,000 distinct CDR3 sequences, roughly 8% being singletons. Points from the study as a whole: It appeared that ankylosing spondylitis blood was characterized by a TCR beta motif of several highly homologous variants.

Sequencing was carried out using blood, either unsorted or a sorted T cell fraction (not recorded which). The chain links TRBV5-1 to TRBJ2-6; D not certain. This receptor was obtained from a male donor with ankylosing spondylitis. The CDR3 DNA is TGCGCCAGCAGCTTCGACTCTGGGGCCAACGTCCTGACTTTC. Amino acids: CASSFDSGANVLTF.